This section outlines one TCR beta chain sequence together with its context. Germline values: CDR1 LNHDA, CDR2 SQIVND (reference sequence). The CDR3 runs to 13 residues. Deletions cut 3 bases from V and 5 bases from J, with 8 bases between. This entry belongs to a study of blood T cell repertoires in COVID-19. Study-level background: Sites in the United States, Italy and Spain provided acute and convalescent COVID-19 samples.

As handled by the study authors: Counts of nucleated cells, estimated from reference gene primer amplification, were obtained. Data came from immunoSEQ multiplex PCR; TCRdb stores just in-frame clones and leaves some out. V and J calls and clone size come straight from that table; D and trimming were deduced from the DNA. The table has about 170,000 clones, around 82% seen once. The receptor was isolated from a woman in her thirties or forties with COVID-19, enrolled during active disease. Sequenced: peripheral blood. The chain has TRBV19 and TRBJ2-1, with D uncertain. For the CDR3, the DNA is TGTGCCAGTAGTATGGGCGCAAACAATGAGCAGTTCTTC. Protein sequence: CASSMGANNEQFF.